This T cell receptor beta chain is from a study of T cells after yellow fever vaccination. Study information: Fractions of limited cellularity were prepared by means of SMART-Seq v4 Ultra Low Input.

Study-level results: Detected again after the booster were most primary-vaccination clones, at 95% to 96% CD4 and more than 70% CD8.

The sample holds a few counts of this clonotype. Its matching antigen is unknown. The CDR3 has 13 residues. The V gene lost 0 bases and the J gene lost 4 bases, with 6 bases spanning the gap. Germline CDR1 SEHNR, CDR2 FQNEAQ (reference sequence). A 5'RACE template-switching step, the method used to make TCR cDNA, added a universal primer site and UMIs. One entry per CDR3 protein, called by TCRdb with MiXCR from the 5' RACE reads. The repertoire holds 500,000 to 650,000 distinct CDR3 sequences, 10% to 15% seen once, with 15% in the top ten. The J gene is TRBJ2-5, the V gene TRBV7-9; D is undetermined. The clonotype originates from a man aged 25 to 45 who received the YFV17D yellow fever vaccine. The material was PBMCs, obtained on the day of the yellow fever booster vaccination. In DNA form, the CDR3 reads TGTGCCAGCAGCTTAGCGGTTTCAGAGACCCAGTACTTC. Amino acid sequence: CASSLAVSETQYF.